The 28 T cell receptor beta chains listed next were all sequenced from one sample in a study of vaccination effects on CD4 cells after COVID-19. Isolation of CD4+ T cells took place after 10 days of culture. BNT162b2 vaccine or mRNA-1273 vaccine was given to participants in two doses. The repertoire was sequenced with immunoSEQ multiplex PCR; TCRdb's copy has only in-frame clones and lacks some. The sample holds 37,000 or so clones, 55% to 80% seen once. For these TCRs, the target antigens are not known. The sequences come from CD4+ T cells from PBMCs cultured without peptide, collected after COVID-19 vaccination. Receptors originate from a human donor who received a COVID-19 vaccine.

The chain joins TRBV19 to TRBJ1-2; possible D gene TRBD1, 5 bases. In germline, CDR1 is LNHDA, CDR2 SQIVND (reference sequence). The CDR3 sequence is 16 residues long. V gave up 4 bases and J gave up 2 bases, with 17 bases separating them. In nucleotides, the CDR3 is TGTGCCAGTAGTACGCCGTACACGGGGGTCAACTATGGCTACACCTTC. This gives the protein CASSTPYTGVNYGYTF.

This chain joins TRBV7-2 and TRBJ2-5; 9 nucleotides agree with TRBD2. This CDR3 contains 14 residues. The germline CDR1 and CDR2 sequences are SGHTA and FQGNSA. V lost 4 bases and J lost 2; bases outside the gene matches: 2. The CDR3 DNA follows: TGTGCCAGCAGCTACCTAGCGGGACAAGAGACCCAGTACTTC. This codes for CASSYLAGQETQYF.

The table lists this clone with a few counts. The chain employs TRBV5-1 and TRBJ2-2, with D perhaps matching TRBD2 (5 bases). Per the germline V gene, CDR1 is SGHRS and CDR2 is YFSETQ. Trimming took off 1 base at V and 6 bases at J, with 16 bases between the two ends. This CDR3 region has 16 residues. DNA of the CDR3: TGCGCCAGCAGCTTGCTACTAGTTACTTCCTCCGGGGAGCTGTTTTTT. Encoded protein: CASSLLLVTSSGELFF.

This chain links TRBV11-2 with TRBJ2-1; 10 positions match TRBD2. V shed 7 bases, J shed 7 bases, and the junction held 7 bases outside the gene matches. Germline values: CDR1 SGHAT, CDR2 FQNNGV. This CDR3 is built from 14 residues. CDR3 bases: TGTGCCAGCATGCGGTCTAGCGGGAGTAATGAGCAGTTCTTC. Its translation: CASMRSSGSNEQFF.

V is TRBV5-5 and J is TRBJ1-5, with 9 bases matching TRBD1. The CDR3 has 16 amino acids. Germline V lookup: CDR1 SGHKS, CDR2 YYEKEE (reference sequence). V was pared by 3 bases and J by 4 bases, with 8 bases of the junction left unmatched. Here the CDR3 reads CASSWGGQGINQPQHF. For the CDR3, the DNA is TGTGCCAGCAGCTGGGGGGGACAGGGTATTAATCAGCCCCAGCATTTT.

J is TRBJ2-7 and V is TRBV3-1 (or the pseudogene TRBV3-2); maybe TRBD1 (5 bases). CDR1 is LGHDT, CDR2 YNNKEL, per germline (reference sequence). The CDR3 has 14 amino acids. V was shortened by 5 bases and J by 2 bases, with 13 bases between the two germline ends. CDR3 DNA sequence: TGTGCCAGCAGCTTGGTTACAGGAACCTACGAGCAGTACTTC. Translating gives CASSLVTGTYEQYF.

The V and J genes are TRBV5-4 and TRBJ2-7; 10 bases line up with TRBD2. Germline CDR1 reads SGHNT; CDR2 reads YYREEE (reference sequence). The CDR3 is made up of 13 amino acids. The V gene end was trimmed by 4 bases and the J gene end by 11 bases; junction bases not matched to a gene: 9. The CDR3 reads CASSDASGSGEYF. DNA of the CDR3: TGTGCCAGCAGCGATGCTAGCGGGAGTGGTGAGTACTTC.

In this sample, this clone turned up a few times. J is TRBJ1-5 and V is TRBV29-1; 7 bases align to TRBD1. Germline lookup yields CDR1 SQVTM and CDR2 ANQGSEA. The CDR3 is made up of 14 amino acids. J gave up 3 bases and V 5 bases, and 7 bases lay outside the gene matches. The CDR3 bases are TGCAGCGTTATCGGGACAGACCTCAATCAGCCCCAGCATTTT. It codes for CSVIGTDLNQPQHF. Supplemented by reference TRBV29-1 and TRBJ1-5, the full variable domain reads SAVISQKPSRDICQRGTSLTIQCQVDSQVTMMFWYRQQPGQSLTLIATANQGSEATYESGFVIDKFPISRPNLTFSTLTVSNMSPEDSSIYLCSVIGTDLNQPQHFGDGTRLSIL.

The gene calls are TRBV28 and TRBJ2-1, with TRBD2 matching 15 bases. This CDR3 spans 14 amino acids. Germline V lookup: CDR1 MDHEN, CDR2 SYDVKM. Trimming cost V 6 bases and J 9 bases; bases outside gene matches: 3. CDR3 bases: TGTGCCAGCAGCCCGGGACTAGCGGGAGGTGAGCAGTTCTTC. Amino acids: CASSPGLAGGEQFF. The whole variable domain, filled in from reference TRBV28 and TRBJ2-1, reads DVKVTQSSRYLVKRTGEKVFLECVQDMDHENMFWYRQDPGLGLRLIYFSYDVKMKEKGDIPEGYSVSREKKERFSLILESASTNQTSMYLCASSPGLAGGEQFFGPGTRLTVL.

This clone is a singleton in its sample. The chain uses TRBV5-4 and TRBJ2-7; unclear D gene. Trimming took off 0 bases at V and 5 bases at J, with 9 bases between the two ends. The length of the CDR3 is 13 residues. Germline loops: CDR1 SGHNT, CDR2 YYREEE (reference sequence). The CDR3 loop is CASSLARGHEQYF. The CDR3, as DNA: TGTGCCAGCAGCTTGGCACGTGGCCACGAGCAGTACTTC.

This clone was seen only once. The chain recombines TRBV5-1 with TRBJ2-3; 7 nucleotides match TRBD2. Germline CDR1 reads SGHRS; CDR2 reads YFSETQ. V shed 4 bases, J shed 5 bases, and the junction held 7 bases outside the gene matches. CDR3 length: 14 residues. The CDR3 DNA is TGCGCCAGCAGCCCGAGCGGGGAGGGAGATACGCAGTATTTT. Protein: CASSPSGEGDTQYF. Filled out from reference TRBV5-1 and TRBJ2-3, the complete variable domain reads KAGVTQTPRYLIKTRGQQVTLSCSPISGHRSVSWYQQTPGQGLQFLFEYFSETQRNKGNFPGRFSGRQFSNSRSEMNVSTLELGDSALYLCASSPSGEGDTQYFGPGTRLTVL.

The rearrangement links TRBV7-2 to TRBJ2-7, with 14 bases aligning to TRBD2. V gave up 0 bases and J gave up 0 bases; unmatched junction bases: 7. Germline assignment: CDR1 SGHTA and CDR2 FQGNSA. The CDR3 extends over 19 amino acids. CDR3 DNA sequence: TGTGCCAGCAGCTTAGCACTGGGACTAGCGGGGGTACGCTCCTACGAGCAGTACTTC. This sequence encodes CASSLALGLAGVRSYEQYF.

V gene TRBV18 combines with J gene TRBJ1-1; D is unclear. Germline V lookup: CDR1 KGHSH, CDR2 LQKENI. Trimming stripped 6 bases from V and 10 bases from J, with 18 bases between. The CDR3 consists of 13 residues. In nucleotides, the CDR3 is TGTGCCAGCTCCCGTGGGGAGGGAAGTACAGCTTTCTTT. Residues: CASSRGEGSTAFF.

This clone has just a few counts. For the CDR3, the DNA is TGTGCCAGCAGGAAGGACGGAAACTCCTACGAGCAGTACTTC. This gives the protein CASRKDGNSYEQYF. The rearrangement uses TRBV6-5 and TRBJ2-7; no clear D gene. The CDR3 covers 14 residues. Trimming took 6 bases from V and 0 from J, leaving 12 bases between them. Looked up from germline, CDR1 is MNHEY and CDR2 is SVGAGI.

This rearrangement joins TRBV25-1 to TRBJ1-6, with D unclear. Trimming took off 3 bases at V and 10 bases at J, with 4 bases between the two ends. CDR1 is MGHDK, CDR2 SYGVNS, per germline. The CDR3 has 11 residues. The CDR3 bases are TGTGCCAGCAGTGAGGGCTCACCCCTCCACTTT. As protein: CASSEGSPLHF.

The chain has TRBV6-5 and TRBJ2-2; D is possibly TRBD2 (6 bases). CDR1 and CDR2 from the germline V gene are MNHEY and SVGAGI. Trimming shortened V by 4 bases and J by 0 bases, and 12 bases separated the two germline ends. The CDR3 has 16 amino acids. CDR3 sequence reads: CASSSSSATNTGELFF. Here the CDR3 DNA reads TGTGCCAGCAGTTCCTCTAGCGCCACGAACACCGGGGAGCTGTTTTTT.

The rearrangement joins TRBV11-2 to TRBJ2-2; D gene ambiguous. Trimming cost V 5 bases and J 5 bases, with 6 bases left between them. The CDR3 covers 12 residues. CDR1 and CDR2 (germline): SGHAT, FQNNGV. The CDR3 bases are TGTGCCAGCAGCCTCTCGACCGGGGAGCTGTTTTTT. Translated: CASSLSTGELFF.

The chain joins TRBV5-1 to TRBJ2-2; 9 bases map to TRBD2. CDR1 is SGHRS, CDR2 YFSETQ, per germline. This CDR3 has 16 amino acids. The J segment lost 6 bases and the V segment lost 0 bases, leaving 6 bases of the junction unmatched. In DNA, the CDR3 is TGCGCCAGCAGCTTGGCCGGCGGGGGGGCCCCCGGGGAGCTGTTTTTT. This encodes CASSLAGGGAPGELFF.

This chain links TRBV5-4 with TRBJ2-7; TRBD2 matches 9 bases. Germline V gene lookup returns CDR1 SGHNT and CDR2 YYREEE (reference sequence). CDR3 length equals 15 residues. Trimming took 0 bases from V and 0 from J; bases not matched to a gene: 1. The CDR3 sequence is CASSLELAGSYEQYF. The CDR3 DNA follows: TGTGCCAGCAGCTTGGAACTAGCGGGCTCCTACGAGCAGTACTTC. Based on the CDR3 plus reference TRBV5-4 and TRBJ2-7, the full variable domain is ETGVTQSPTHLIKTRGQQVTLRCSSQSGHNTVSWYQQALGQGPQFIFQYYREEENGRGNFPPRFSGLQFPNYSSELNVNALELDDSALYLCASSLELAGSYEQYFGPGTRLTVT.

The CDR3 protein is CASSLGGVGNQPQHF. In DNA, the CDR3 is TGTGCCAGCTCACTCGGGGGAGTCGGCAATCAGCCCCAGCATTTT. The genes are TRBV18 and TRBJ1-5; D might be TRBD1 (5 bases). The V and J ends lost 4 bases and 2 bases respectively, with 12 bases between them. The CDR3 is 15 residues long. Germline loops: CDR1 KGHSH, CDR2 LQKENI.

J is TRBJ1-5 and V is TRBV30, with D tentatively TRBD1 (6 bases). The CDR3 has 13 amino acids. V lost 5 bases and J 8 bases, leaving 16 bases between the germline ends. The germline gives CDR1 GTSNPN, CDR2 SVGIG (reference sequence). CDR3: CAWSTGTGEPQHF. The DNA of the CDR3 is TGTGCCTGGTCCACAGGGACGGGGGAGCCCCAGCATTTT.

The V and J genes are TRBV6-4 and TRBJ1-6; perhaps TRBD1 as D (5 bases). Trimming took 4 bases from V and 7 from J, leaving 11 bases between them. There are 14 residues in the CDR3. The V gene's germline CDR1 is MRHNA and CDR2 SNTAGT. The CDR3 nucleotides are TGTGCCAGCAGTGTTACCCCAGGGAATTCACCCCTCCACTTT. Translating gives CASSVTPGNSPLHF.

This clone was seen once. The V call is TRBV5-1, the J call TRBJ2-5, with D possibly TRBD2 on 5 matching bases. Germline loops: CDR1 SGHRS, CDR2 YFSETQ. Trimming removed 4 bases from V and 5 bases from J, with 15 bases in between. This CDR3 has 14 amino acids. The CDR3 coding sequence is TGCGCCAGCAGCCTGATCGGGGAAGTGGAGACCCAGTACTTC. Translation gives CASSLIGEVETQYF.

This chain connects TRBV2 to TRBJ2-2, with D possibly TRBD2 on 5 matching bases. Between the trimmed V and J ends, which lost 5 bases and 0 bases, there was a span of 10 bases. The CDR3 loop spans 15 amino acids. Germline V gives CDR1 SNHLY, CDR2 FYNNEI. The CDR3 reads CASSWRKTNTGELFF. In DNA, the CDR3 is TGTGCCAGCAGTTGGAGGAAAACGAACACCGGGGAGCTGTTTTTT.

Concerning this clone itself: Different DNA sequences within this sample yield the same CDR3. This sequence joins TRBV15 and TRBJ1-4, with TRBD1 as a possible D gene (5 bases). Trimming left V 0 bases short and J 5 bases short, with 10 bases between. The germline V gene has CDR1 LNHNV and CDR2 YYDKDF (reference sequence). The CDR3 runs 15 residues. CDR3 in amino acids: CATSRDKGNNEKLFF. Here the CDR3 DNA reads TGTGCCACCAGCAGAGACAAGGGGAACAATGAAAAACTGTTTTTT.

This rearrangement joins TRBV24-1 to TRBJ2-1; D is possibly TRBD1 or TRBD2 (6 bases each). Looked up from germline, CDR1 is KGHDR and CDR2 is SFDVKD. Trimming removed 3 bases from V and 8 bases from J, with 16 bases in between. The CDR3 totals 15 residues. The CDR3 sequence is CATSDPTWGADEQFF. The CDR3, as DNA: TGTGCCACCAGTGATCCGACGTGGGGGGCAGATGAGCAGTTCTTC.

The gene calls are TRBV6-5 and TRBJ2-2, with 9 nucleotides matching TRBD2. The CDR3 covers 16 residues. The V segment lost 3 bases and the J segment 6 bases; nucleotides outside the gene matches: 8. CDR1 MNHEY and CDR2 SVGAGI come from the germline V gene. CDR3 sequence (DNA): TGTGCCAGCAGTTATCTTGCGGGAGGGCCGCCCGGGGAGCTGTTTTTT. This sequence encodes CASSYLAGGPPGELFF.

The chain joins TRBV19 to TRBJ1-2, with D maybe TRBD1 (6 bases). Trimming left V 0 bases short and J 10 bases short, with 15 bases between. This CDR3 region has 14 residues. Germline values: CDR1 LNHDA, CDR2 SQIVND (reference sequence). The CDR3 DNA follows: TGTGCCAGTAGTATAGATTGGACCCAGGGGATCTACACCTTC. Amino acid sequence: CASSIDWTQGIYTF.